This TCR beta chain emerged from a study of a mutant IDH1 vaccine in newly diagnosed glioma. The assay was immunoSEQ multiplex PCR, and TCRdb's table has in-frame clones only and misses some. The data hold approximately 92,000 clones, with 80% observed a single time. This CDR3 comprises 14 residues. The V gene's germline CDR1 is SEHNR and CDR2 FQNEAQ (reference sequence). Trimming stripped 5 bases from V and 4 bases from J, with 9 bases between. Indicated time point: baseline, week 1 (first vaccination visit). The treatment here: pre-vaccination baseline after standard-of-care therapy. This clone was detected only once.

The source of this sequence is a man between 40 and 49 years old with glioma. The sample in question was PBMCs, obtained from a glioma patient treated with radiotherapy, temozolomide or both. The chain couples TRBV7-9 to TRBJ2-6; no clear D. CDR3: CASSGTLGANVLTF. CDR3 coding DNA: TGTGCCAGCAGCGGTACTTTAGGGGCCAACGTCCTGACTTTC.